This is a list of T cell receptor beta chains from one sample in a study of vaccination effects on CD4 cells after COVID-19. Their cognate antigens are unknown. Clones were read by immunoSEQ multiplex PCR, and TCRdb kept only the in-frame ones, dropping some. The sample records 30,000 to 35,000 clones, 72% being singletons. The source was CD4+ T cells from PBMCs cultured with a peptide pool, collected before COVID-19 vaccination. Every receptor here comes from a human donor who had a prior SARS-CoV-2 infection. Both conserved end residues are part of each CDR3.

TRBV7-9 CASSSPPWGAYEQYF
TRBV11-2 CASSLGYERGGKETQYF
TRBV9 CASSRSGGVTDTQYF
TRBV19 CASSGSSLTQYF
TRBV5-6 CASSPSLGNVISGANVLTF
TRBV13 CASSLRLWVSGRYNEQFF
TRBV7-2 CASSFDRVLGYTF
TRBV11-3 CASSLEEYNEQFF
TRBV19 CASSEQGPGFTDTQYF
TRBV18 CASALSGIQETQYF
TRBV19 CASSIDYGYQETQYF
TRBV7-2 CASSLERAGELFF
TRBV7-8 CASSLLVVQTNTGELFF
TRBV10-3 CAISVSVPDGGAQGYTF
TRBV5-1 CASSIQGGPYNEQFF
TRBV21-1 CASSDMDNTDEQFF
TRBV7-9 CASSLDRAGGGTDTQYF
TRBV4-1 CASSQDYPAQGTQYF
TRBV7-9 CASSRAGDTEAFF
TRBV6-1 CASSEQGYTGELFF
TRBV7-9 CASSLGGYGYTF
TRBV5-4 CASSNAGGTYGYTF
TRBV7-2 CASSLGRVPYEQYF
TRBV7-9 CASSLLQGRLNTEAFF
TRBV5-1 CASSLDPETQYF
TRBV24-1 CATGETNSYEQYF
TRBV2 CASSGQGTTGGYTF
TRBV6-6 CASSPQRPILETQYF
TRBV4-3 CASSQVMGSSNQPQHF
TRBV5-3 CARSLMIEDRNTIYF
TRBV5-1 CASTRTGTNTEAFF
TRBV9 CASSVVPGGGNTFTEAFF
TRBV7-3 CASSSRGGLADQFF
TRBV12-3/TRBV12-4 CASSLDRGDEQFF
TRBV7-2 CASSFFGLAGGSTDTQYF
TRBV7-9 CASSPRWGGAGGLLYEQYF
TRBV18 CASSPRDSNQPQHF
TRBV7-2 CASSGQGNSYEQYF
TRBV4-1 CASSQYRQGASYGYTF
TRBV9 CASSGGGGTGEETQYF
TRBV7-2 CASSARATEEEQYF
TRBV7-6 CASSSRPGSGTGELFF
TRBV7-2 CASSFDRTRGFNYGYTF
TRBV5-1 CASSLDNRVRGDSPLHF
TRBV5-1 CASSLTETYGYTF
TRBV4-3 CASSQELRTDTQYF
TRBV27 CASSFDRGGNTGELFF
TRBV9 CASSVGMSSYNSPLHF
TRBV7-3 CASSLDGATDTQYF
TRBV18 CASSPDLNTEAFF
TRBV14 CASSSSSGAAYEQYF
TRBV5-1 CASSLGGSTDTQYF
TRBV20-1 CSAREYDRESF
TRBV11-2 CASSTTGQLLPEQYF
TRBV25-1 CASSVTGTNYGYTF
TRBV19 CASSLDPPGALDEKLFF
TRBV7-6 CASSLFGQVNTGELFF
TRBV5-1 CASSLFPGDGNTIYF
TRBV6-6 CASSYGLGVQETQYF